This TCR beta chain was sequenced for a study of spatial heterogeneity in lung cancer. As for the study in general: Each unique TCR and UMI combination was seen more than ten times on average in raw reads.

This clonotype has ten or more counts. One entry per CDR3 protein, called by TCRdb with MiXCR from the 5' RACE reads. The repertoire holds about 40,000 distinct CDR3 sequences, with 5.2% as singletons. The CDR3 consists of 16 residues. V was clipped by 7 bases and J by 2 bases; unmatched bases: 13. Time point indicated: sample taken at primary tumor resection. Unsorted whole RNA samples from tumor, nontumor lung or frozen PBMC were sequenced. The sequence came from a female donor with early-stage non-small cell lung cancer. The chain links TRBV12-3 or TRBV12-4 to TRBJ1-1; 7 bases map to TRBD1. Specimen: PBMCs, collected at surgery. CDR3 DNA sequence: TGTGCCAGCACCGGGGAACAGGGGTTGATAAACACTGAAGCTTTCTTT. Its translation is CASTGEQGLINTEAFF.